What follows are 12 T cell receptor beta chains derived from one specimen sequenced in a study of blood T cell repertoires in COVID-19. Some clones are missing from TCRdb's copy, which holds only in-frame ones; the method was immunoSEQ multiplex PCR. This sample carries about 52,000 clones, roughly 90% of them seen once, and the ten largest clones take 9%. Sequencing was done on a sample of peripheral blood. Every receptor here comes from a man at least 80 years old with active or convalescent COVID-19.

This clone was seen a few times. The chain has TRBV2 and TRBJ1-1; D gene unclear. V gave up 5 bases and J gave up 5 bases, with 15 bases separating them. Germline CDR1 and CDR2: SNHLY and FYNNEI. There are 14 residues in the CDR3. The CDR3 sequence: CASSILGRETEAFF. Written as DNA, the CDR3 is TGTGCCAGCAGTATCCTCGGGAGGGAAACTGAAGCTTTCTTT.

This clone was seen only once. The V and J genes are TRBV6-5 and TRBJ2-7; D gene uncertain. The CDR3 has 13 amino acids. Germline V gene sequence: CDR1 MNHEY, CDR2 SVGAGI. V lost 4 bases and J lost 2, with 9 bases in between. The CDR3 loop reads CASSSGQTYEQYF. The CDR3 coding sequence is TGTGCCAGCAGTTCAGGCCAAACCTACGAGCAGTACTTC.

CDR3 sequence reads: CASSPGQGGGYTF. The CDR3 region has the DNA TGTGCCAGCAGCCCGGGACAGGGAGGCGGCTACACCTTC. The J gene is TRBJ1-2, the V gene TRBV7-2, with TRBD1 identical over 9 bases. This CDR3 contains 13 residues. Per germline, CDR1 SGHTA and CDR2 FQGNSA. V lost 5 bases to trimming and J lost 8 bases; unmatched junction nucleotides: 6.

The chain combines TRBV6-5 with TRBJ1-2, with TRBD1 identical over 11 bases. V dropped 4 bases and J dropped 4; count of bases not matched to a gene: 5. Germline CDR1 MNHEY, CDR2 SVGAGI. This CDR3 contains 15 residues. The CDR3 DNA reads as TGTGCCAGCAGTTCTGGGGACAGGGGGTTCTATGGCTACACCTTC. This codes for CASSSGDRGFYGYTF.

This clone has only one observation. V and J are TRBV28 and TRBJ2-1; D possibly corresponds to TRBD2 (6 bases). V was pared by 5 bases and J by 7 bases, with 18 bases between. Germline assignment: CDR1 MDHEN and CDR2 SYDVKM. The CDR3 consists of 15 residues. The CDR3 loop reads CASSPGGGGRNEQFF. The CDR3 DNA sequence: TGTGCCAGCAGTCCAGGTGGTGGTGGGAGGAATGAGCAGTTCTTC.

The rearrangement uses TRBV29-1 and TRBJ1-1; a possible D gene is TRBD1 (5 bases). CDR3 size: 14 residues. CDR1 and CDR2 from the germline V gene are SQVTM and ANQGSEA. V gave up 7 bases and J gave up 4 bases, with 19 bases separating them. The chain's CDR3 is CSAGLARDGTEAFF. CDR3 nucleotide sequence: TGCAGCGCCGGTCTCGCCAGGGATGGCACTGAAGCTTTCTTT.

The chain combines TRBV7-2 with TRBJ1-2; 7 bases map to TRBD1. V gave up 0 bases and J gave up 3 bases; unmatched junction bases: 4. The germline V gene encodes CDR1 SGHTA and CDR2 FQGNSA. This CDR3 has 15 residues. Here the CDR3 reads CASSLAIGGDYGYTF. In DNA, the CDR3 is TGTGCCAGCAGCTTAGCGATAGGGGGCGACTATGGCTACACCTTC. Full variable domain (rest looked up from reference TRBV7-2 and TRBJ1-2): GAGVSQSPSNKVTEKGKDVELRCDPISGHTALYWYRQSLGQGLEFLIYFQGNSAPDKSGLPSDRFSAERTGGSVSTLTIQRTQQEDSAVYLCASSLAIGGDYGYTFGSGTRLTVV.

This chain links TRBV7-9 with TRBJ2-7, with 7 bases fitting TRBD1. V gave up 5 bases and J gave up 7 bases; unmatched junction bases: 8. There are 13 residues in the CDR3. From germline, CDR1 is SEHNR and CDR2 FQNEAQ (reference sequence). CDR3 DNA: TGTGCCAGCAGCCGCGGACAGGTTGGGGAGCAGTACTTC. Amino acid sequence: CASSRGQVGEQYF.

The genes are TRBV10-3 and TRBJ1-5; 9 bases fit TRBD1. The germline gives CDR1 ENHRY, CDR2 SYGVKD. J was trimmed by 7 bases and V by 0 bases; bases with no gene match: 7. The CDR3 covers 16 residues. CDR3 bases: TGTGCCATCAGTGAGTCGGGACAGGGACTCGGGCAGCCCCAGCATTTT. Translating it yields CAISESGQGLGQPQHF.

The count of this clone is one. The chain uses TRBV19 and TRBJ2-5; D call uncertain. The CDR3 runs to 12 residues. The V and J ends lost 4 bases and 5 bases respectively, with 8 bases between them. CDR1 and CDR2 from the germline V gene are LNHDA and SQIVND (reference sequence). In nucleotides, the CDR3 is TGTGCCAGTAGTAAGGTCGGGGAGACCCAGTACTTC. This translates into CASSKVGETQYF.

This chain links TRBV11-2 with TRBJ1-2, with 8 bases matching TRBD1. V was pared by 3 bases and J by 13 bases, with 10 bases of the junction left unmatched. The CDR3 extends over 13 amino acids. Germline V gene lookup returns CDR1 SGHAT and CDR2 FQNNGV. CDR3 sequence reads: CASSFQDRELSTF. As DNA, the CDR3 is TGTGCCAGCAGCTTCCAGGACAGGGAACTAAGCACCTTC.

The chain is built from TRBV7-8 and TRBJ1-1; D gene uncertain. Trimming took off 3 bases at V and 4 bases at J, with 18 bases between the two ends. This CDR3 is 16 amino acids long. Per the germline V gene, CDR1 is SGHVS and CDR2 is FQNEAQ. In nucleotides, the CDR3 is TGTGCCAGCAGCTTGGTCTCTGCCCTCGCGGTCACTGAAGCTTTCTTT. Amino acids: CASSLVSALAVTEAFF.